Given below is one T cell receptor (beta chain) in context. The data are from a study of regulatory T cells in long-lasting Graves disease. The germline V gene has CDR1 MGHDK and CDR2 SYGVNS. After removal of 7 bases from V and 5 bases from J, the junction contained 10 bases not matched to a gene. This CDR3 is built from 15 residues. Assembly of TCR beta libraries relied on iRepertoire HTBI primers together with Arm-PCR of CDR3 regions. TCRdb ran MiXCR on the multiplex PCR reads and lists one entry per CDR3 protein. The repertoire holds just over 600,000 distinct CDR3 sequences, with roughly 15% as singletons. Documented time point: newly diagnosed GD, antithyroid drugs for less than 3 months. The TCR library was prepared using RNA isolated from PBMCs. This same sample was also taken into another study, of T cells in Graves' hyperthyroidism and ophthalmopathy.

The sample here was peripheral blood mononuclear cells (PBMCs), taken at new diagnosis, from a patient treated with antithyroid drugs. This TCR was sampled from a woman younger than 45 with Graves disease. The chain combines TRBV25-1 with TRBJ2-5; TRBD1 aligns across 10 bases. In DNA, the CDR3 is TGTGCCAGCACCCTCGGGACAGGGGTGATGGAGACCCAGTACTTC. It codes for CASTLGTGVMETQYF.